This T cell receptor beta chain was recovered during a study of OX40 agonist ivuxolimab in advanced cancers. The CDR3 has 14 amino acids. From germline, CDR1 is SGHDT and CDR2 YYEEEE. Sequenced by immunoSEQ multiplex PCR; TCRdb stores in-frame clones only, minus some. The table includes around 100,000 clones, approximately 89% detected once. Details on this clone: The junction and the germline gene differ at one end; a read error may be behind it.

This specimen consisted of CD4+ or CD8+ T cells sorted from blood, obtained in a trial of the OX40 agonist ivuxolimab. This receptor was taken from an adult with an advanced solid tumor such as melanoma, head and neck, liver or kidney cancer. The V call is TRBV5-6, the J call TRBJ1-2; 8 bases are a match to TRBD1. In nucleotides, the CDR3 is TGTGCCAGCTCACCGCCGGACAGGGACCCCAACAGAGAATTC. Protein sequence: CASSPPDRDPNREF. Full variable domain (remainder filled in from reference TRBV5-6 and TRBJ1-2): DAGVTQSPTHLIKTRGQQVTLRCSPKSGHDTVSWYQQALGQGPQFIFQYYEEEERQRGNFPDRFSGHQFPNYSSELNVNALLLGDSALYLCASSPPDRDPNREFGSGTRLTVV.